This T cell receptor (beta chain) was identified during a study of chemoradiotherapy in HPV16-positive cancers. The overall study: Candidate HPV-specific clones and shared TCR motifs came from a couple of HPV16-positive patients.

The CDR3 runs 16 residues. Trimming removed 1 base from V and 2 bases from J, with 12 bases in between. Germline V gene sequence: CDR1 LGHNA, CDR2 YSLEER. General study findings and limits: For HPV16-positive patients, expanding HPV-responsive T cells associated with longer recurrence-free survival. Candidate HPV-specific clones and E7-related TCR motifs grew in tumor during treatment.

With respect to this clone: The target antigen is unknown.

Using immunoSEQ multiplex PCR, the repertoire was profiled, and TCRdb retains in-frame clones only, with some absent. The sample includes roughly 2,300 clones, roughly 89% of them seen just once. Samples were taken several times over chemoradiotherapy. The clonotype comes from a human donor with HPV-associated anogenital cancer. The sample here was tumor tissue, taken from a patient who underwent chemoradiotherapy. The chain employs TRBV4-3 and TRBJ2-4, with D possibly matching TRBD1 (6 bases). CDR3 bases: TGCGCCAGCAGCCAAGCAATACAGGGTACCAAAAACATTCAGTACTTC. Translating gives CASSQAIQGTKNIQYF.